These 23 T cell receptor beta chains were all obtained from the same sample, sequenced in a study of T-cell memory formation after mild COVID-19. MiXCR, run by TCRdb on the 5' RACE reads, gives a single entry per CDR3 protein. The table has roughly 260,000 distinct CDR3 sequences, roughly 17% seen once. Input material: PBMCs or a T cell subset sorted from them (not recorded which). The source of these receptors is a man between 18 and 29 years old who had mild COVID-19 (a few samples of this study predate the infection). Cell type and time point are not known.

This clonotype appeared many times. The rearrangement joins TRBV7-2 to TRBJ2-1, with 9 nucleotides matching TRBD2. The V gene end was trimmed by 1 base and the J gene end by 2 bases; junction bases not matched to a gene: 3. The CDR3 totals 16 residues. Germline values: CDR1 SGHTA, CDR2 FQGNSA. CDR3 loop: CASSLVGGGAYNEQFF. DNA for the CDR3: TGTGCCAGCAGCTTAGTTGGCGGGGGGGCCTACAATGAGCAGTTCTTC.

The chain couples TRBV7-2 to TRBJ2-1, with TRBD1 matching 10 bases. The ends lost 4 bases at V and 8 bases at J; junction bases unmatched: 2. The CDR3 extends over 13 amino acids. Per germline, CDR1 SGHTA and CDR2 FQGNSA. The DNA for the CDR3 is TGTGCCAGCAGCTCGGACAGGGGGTATGAGCAGTTCTTC. Its protein is CASSSDRGYEQFF.

This chain joins TRBV20-1 and TRBJ2-7, with 13 bases matching TRBD2. The CDR3 runs to 16 residues. The V and J ends lost 5 bases and 4 bases, in that order; junction bases with no gene match: 11. Germline V lookup: CDR1 DFQATT, CDR2 SNEGSKA (reference sequence). CDR3 bases: TGCAGTGCTTCCTGCCGACTAGCGGGGGGCGGATACGAGCAGTACGTC. It encodes CSASCRLAGGGYEQYV.

In this sample, this clonotype turned up many times. The chain couples TRBV5-1 to TRBJ2-3, with D tentatively TRBD1 or TRBD2 (6 bases each). The V and J ends lost 3 bases and 5 bases respectively, with 19 bases between them. The germline gives CDR1 SGHRS, CDR2 YFSETQ. The CDR3 covers 16 residues. CDR3 protein: CASSSGASSEGDTQYF. The CDR3 DNA follows: TGCGCCAGCAGCTCGGGGGCCTCGAGCGAGGGAGATACGCAGTATTTT.

The chain carries TRBV7-2 and TRBJ2-6, with D unresolved. CDR3 size: 16 residues. CDR1 and CDR2 (germline): SGHTA, FQGNSA. Trimming pared 5 bases from V and 4 bases from J, leaving 15 bases between. This CDR3 reads CASSPDGSAGANVLTF. Here the CDR3 DNA reads TGTGCCAGCAGCCCTGACGGATCAGCAGGGGCCAACGTCCTGACTTTC. Filled out from reference TRBV7-2 and TRBJ2-6, the complete variable domain reads GAGVSQSPSNKVTEKGKDVELRCDPISGHTALYWYRQSLGQGLEFLIYFQGNSAPDKSGLPSDRFSAERTGGSVSTLTIQRTQQEDSAVYLCASSPDGSAGANVLTFGAGSRLTVL.

This chain uses TRBV20-1 with TRBJ2-2, with 8 bases identical to TRBD2. Trimming took 1 base from V and 1 from J; bases not matched to a gene: 2. CDR3 length equals 15 residues. The germline CDR1 and CDR2 sequences are DFQATT and SNEGSKA (reference sequence). The CDR3 nucleotides are TGCAGTGCTAGAGCAGCGGGGGTGAACACCGGGGAGCTGTTTTTT. Its protein product is CSARAAGVNTGELFF.

In its sample, this clonotype was seen a few times. The chain carries TRBV12-3 or TRBV12-4 and TRBJ2-5; perhaps D is TRBD1 or TRBD2 (5 bases each). CDR3 length: 12 amino acids. V shed 8 bases and J shed 2 bases, with 9 bases lying between them. This CDR3 is CASRQRQETQYF. DNA for the CDR3: TGTGCCAGCCGACAGCGGCAAGAGACCCAGTACTTC.

V and J are TRBV7-8 and TRBJ2-1; perhaps TRBD1 as D (6 bases). The V gene lost 3 bases and the J gene lost 6 bases, with 9 bases spanning the gap. Germline CDR1 is SGHVS and CDR2 is FQNEAQ. CDR3 length: 13 amino acids. In nucleotides, the CDR3 is TGTGCCAGCAGCTTTACAGGGTCCAATGAGCAGTTCTTC. Protein product: CASSFTGSNEQFF.

There are a few counts of this clonotype. The rearrangement uses TRBV20-1 and TRBJ2-1; 8 bases are a match to TRBD2. CDR1 is DFQATT and CDR2 is SNEGSKA in the germline V gene (reference sequence). The ends lost 4 bases at V and 9 bases at J; junction bases unmatched: 5. This CDR3 has 12 residues. Here the CDR3 reads CSAILAGVEQFF. CDR3 bases: TGCAGTGCTATTCTAGCGGGTGTTGAGCAGTTCTTC.

This clonotype has a handful of counts. One junction end does not reproduce the germline sequence, and a read error may be involved. The chain employs TRBV7-7 and TRBJ2-3; 8 bases align to TRBD1. Germline V gene lookup returns CDR1 SSHAT and CDR2 FNYEAQ (reference sequence). This CDR3 spans 13 amino acids. The CDR3 DNA reads TGTGCTAGCAGCCCAGGGGGCGCAGATACGCAGTATTTT. It yields the protein CASSPGGADTQYF.

This clonotype was seen a handful of times. The chain uses TRBV7-2 and TRBJ1-2; TRBD1 matches at 7 bases. Looked up from germline, CDR1 is SGHTA and CDR2 is FQGNSA. Unmatched junction bases numbered 3, after V lost 1 base and J lost 4 bases. The CDR3 has 14 residues. CDR3 nucleotide sequence: TGTGCCAGCAGCTTAGGAGGGACAGCCTATGGCTACACCTTC. It is translated as CASSLGGTAYGYTF.

This clonotype was seen a few times. The chain couples TRBV25-1 to TRBJ2-7, with 9 positions matching TRBD1. Germline V lookup: CDR1 MGHDK, CDR2 SYGVNS. The junction had 6 bases not matched to a gene; V was cut back by 6 bases and J by 6 bases. The CDR3 sequence is 13 residues long. The CDR3 DNA is TGTGCCAGCAGGAGACAGGGGGGACTCGAGCAGTACTTC. This sequence encodes CASRRQGGLEQYF.

In its sample, this clonotype was seen a few times. The chain links TRBV2 to TRBJ2-6, with D possibly being TRBD2 (5 bases). CDR3 size: 13 residues. Germline lookup yields CDR1 SNHLY and CDR2 FYNNEI. The ends were cut back, 11 bases at V and 4 bases at J, with 12 bases in the middle. The CDR3 is CAGRGAGANVLTF. DNA for the CDR3: TGTGCCGGCCGGGGAGCGGGGGCCAACGTCCTGACTTTC.

This clonotype was counted a few times. The chain uses TRBV2 and TRBJ1-2; no reliable D call. This CDR3 region has 11 residues. The V gene's germline CDR1 is SNHLY and CDR2 FYNNEI. The ends were cut back, 7 bases at V and 6 bases at J, with 9 bases in the middle. The CDR3 loop reads CASKSEHGYTF. The CDR3 bases are TGTGCCAGCAAGAGCGAACATGGCTACACCTTC.

This clonotype appeared once. The rearrangement joins TRBV20-1 to TRBJ2-3; tentatively, D is TRBD2 (6 bases). Germline CDR1 and CDR2: DFQATT and SNEGSKA (reference sequence). The CDR3 is 11 residues long. CDR3 sequence (DNA): TGCACCGCCAGCGGGCTAGATACGCAGTATTTT. Translated, it gives CTASGLDTQYF.

There are a few counts of this clonotype. The chain uses TRBV12-3 or TRBV12-4 and TRBJ1-3, with D tentatively TRBD1 (5 bases). V was clipped by 4 bases and J by 7 bases, with 8 bases between them. The CDR3 has 12 residues. CDR3 amino acids: CASSWGVNTIYF. DNA for the CDR3: TGTGCCAGCAGTTGGGGGGTGAACACCATATATTTT.

A few counts support this clonotype. This rearrangement joins TRBV19 to TRBJ2-5; tentative D call: TRBD2 (5 bases). V shed 7 bases and J shed 3 bases, with 12 bases lying between them. The CDR3 extends over 13 amino acids. The V gene's germline CDR1 is LNHDA and CDR2 SQIVND (reference sequence). CDR3 sequence reads: CASTGSGKETQYF. The CDR3 bases are TGTGCCAGTACGGGGTCAGGTAAAGAGACCCAGTACTTC.

The chain is built from TRBV5-4 and TRBJ1-6; tentative D call: TRBD1 (5 bases). V was clipped by 3 bases and J by 17 bases, with 12 bases between them. CDR1 is SGHNT, CDR2 YYREEE, per germline (reference sequence). The CDR3 runs 11 residues. The CDR3 DNA sequence: TGTGCCAGCAGCTCCTCCGGGGCCGTCCACTTT. Amino acid sequence: CASSSSGAVHF.

This clonotype occurred once. This sequence joins TRBV12-3 or TRBV12-4 and TRBJ2-7, with D hard to call. The CDR3 loop spans 11 amino acids. Trimming stripped 5 bases from V and 9 bases from J, with 11 bases between. The chain's CDR3 is CASSIGPWQYF. For the CDR3, the DNA is TGTGCCAGCAGTATCGGACCTTGGCAGTACTTC.

About this clonotype: One end of the junction varies from germline; a read error may be responsible. This sequence joins TRBV12-3 or TRBV12-4 and TRBJ2-1, with 8 nucleotides matching TRBD1. CDR3 length: 14 amino acids. The CDR3 DNA is TGTGCCAGCAGTTTAAATACCTTGGCCGGACAGGGTGCCTTC. Amino acid sequence: CASSLNTLAGQGAF.

The chain employs TRBV5-6 and TRBJ1-3; D unclear. CDR3 length equals 12 residues. The V gene's germline CDR1 is SGHDT and CDR2 YYEEEE. The ends were cut back, 0 bases at V and 7 bases at J, with 5 bases in the middle. The CDR3, as DNA: TGTGCCAGCAGCTTGGGATCGAACACCATATATTTT. Translating it yields CASSLGSNTIYF.

The table lists this clonotype with many counts. The V gene is TRBV9, the J gene TRBJ2-1; possibly TRBD1 for D (6 bases). Germline CDR1 reads SGDLS; CDR2 reads YYNGEE. The CDR3 runs to 14 residues. The ends were cut back, 3 bases at V and 7 bases at J, with 14 bases in the middle. The CDR3 DNA reads as TGTGCCAGCAGCGAGGGGGATTGGGCTAATGAGCAGTTCTTC. Its translation is CASSEGDWANEQFF.

This clonotype was counted a few times. V usage is TRBV20-1 and J usage is TRBJ2-2; 8 bases fit TRBD1. The CDR3 is 14 residues long. Germline CDR1 DFQATT, CDR2 SNEGSKA (reference sequence). Losses at the gene ends were 5 bases for V and 5 bases for J; bases not matched to a gene: 7. As DNA, the CDR3 is TGCAGTGCTCGCAGGGGGCTCGGGACCGGGGAGCTGTTTTTT. This gives the protein CSARRGLGTGELFF.